These T cell receptor beta chains were read from a single sample in a study of blood T cell repertoires in COVID-19. Repertoires were generated with immunoSEQ multiplex PCR, while TCRdb's copy carries only in-frame clones and drops some. The table shows over 450,000 clones, with about 89% occurring only once. Source material: peripheral blood. Receptor source: a woman aged 50 to 65 with COVID-19, enrolled during active disease. The CDR3 runs from the conserved cysteine through the conserved F or W.

CDR3 protein: CASSMVGVNYGYTF; V gene: TRBV19; J gene: TRBJ1-2
CDR3 protein: CASRRTGVNTEAFF; V gene: TRBV6-5; J gene: TRBJ1-1
CDR3 protein: CASSLGQGSSYEQYF; V gene: TRBV7-6; J gene: TRBJ2-7
CDR3 protein: CASSLNPGAGAGEQYF; V gene: TRBV7-2; J gene: TRBJ2-7
CDR3 protein: CASSTSHVRGQSPLHF; V gene: TRBV19; J gene: TRBJ1-6
CDR3 protein: CASSPGVGGMNTEAFF; V gene: TRBV18; J gene: TRBJ1-1
CDR3 protein: CASTLQGGEAEAFF; V gene: TRBV3-1/TRBV3-2; J gene: TRBJ1-1
CDR3 protein: CASSPSGTAYGYTF; V gene: TRBV7-9; J gene: TRBJ1-2
CDR3 protein: CASSPSGQAHGYTF; V gene: TRBV7-2; J gene: TRBJ1-2
CDR3 protein: CASSYLGTGNGNEQFF; V gene: TRBV6-5; J gene: TRBJ2-1
CDR3 protein: CASTSFGGGISTDTQYF; V gene: TRBV10-2; J gene: TRBJ2-3
CDR3 protein: CASSIAAGLGGTKNIQYF; V gene: TRBV19; J gene: TRBJ2-4
CDR3 protein: CSARGPYEQYF; V gene: TRBV20-1; J gene: TRBJ2-7
CDR3 protein: CASSQAGLAGSPYF; V gene: TRBV3-1/TRBV3-2; J gene: TRBJ2-4
CDR3 protein: CASSRGGETVTEAFF; V gene: TRBV18; J gene: TRBJ1-1
CDR3 protein: CATSRPYGTGKEKLFF; V gene: TRBV15; J gene: TRBJ1-4
CDR3 protein: CASSDNRSGPTNNEQFF; V gene: TRBV2; J gene: TRBJ2-1